The 15 T cell receptor beta chains below were found in one sample sequenced in a study of T-cell reconstitution after alpha-beta-depleted transplantation in children. Preparing the TCRbeta library involved the use of unique molecular identifiers. TCRdb reanalysed the PCR reads using MiXCR and keeps one entry per CDR3 protein. Altogether about 230,000 distinct CDR3 sequences are present, about 9.2% being singletons, with the ten largest covering around 6.2%. The sample here was PBMCs from the stem cell graft donor, taken from the stem cell graft. All receptors come from a human donor who donated a stem cell graft to a child with acute lymphoblastic leukemia.

This clonotype is a singleton in its sample. V usage is TRBV4-2 and J usage is TRBJ1-5; 7 bases align to TRBD1. V was pared by 3 bases and J by 7 bases, with 9 bases of the junction left unmatched. CDR1 and CDR2 from the germline V gene are LGHNA and YNFKEQ. The CDR3 contains 15 residues. CDR3 sequence reads: CASSQEGQLEQPQHF. DNA of the CDR3: TGTGCCAGCAGCCAGGAGGGACAGTTAGAACAGCCCCAGCATTTT.

The genes are TRBV30 and TRBJ2-3; D not certain. The CDR3 sequence is 16 residues long. The V gene lost 0 bases and the J gene lost 6 bases, with 19 bases spanning the gap. Germline V lookup: CDR1 GTSNPN, CDR2 SVGIG (reference sequence). The CDR3 reads CAWSVLGDLAIDTQYF. The CDR3, as DNA: TGTGCCTGGAGTGTACTCGGAGATCTGGCTATCGATACGCAGTATTTT.

Ten or more counts support this clonotype. V is TRBV7-2 and J is TRBJ2-7; 8 bases line up with TRBD1. J gave up 0 bases and V 1 base, and 5 bases lay outside the gene matches. Germline values: CDR1 SGHTA, CDR2 FQGNSA. The CDR3 runs 16 residues. The CDR3 DNA is TGTGCCAGCAGCTTAGAACCGGGACAGGACTCCTACGAGCAGTACTTC. Protein product: CASSLEPGQDSYEQYF.

This clonotype showed up many times. This chain's CDR3 is CASSPLTAGGDGYTF. CDR3 bases: TGCGCCAGCAGTCCTCTGACGGCCGGGGGCGATGGCTACACCTTC. This sequence joins TRBV10-2 and TRBJ1-2, with D possibly matching TRBD1 (6 bases). In germline, CDR1 is WSHSY, CDR2 SAAADI. The CDR3 extends over 15 amino acids. The V and J ends lost 5 bases and 6 bases respectively, with 19 bases between them.

The sample holds a few counts of this clonotype. The rearrangement joins TRBV7-9 to TRBJ1-1, with no clear D. The germline gives CDR1 SEHNR, CDR2 FQNEAQ (reference sequence). The CDR3 runs 11 residues. The V and J ends lost 3 bases and 8 bases respectively, with 7 bases between them. The CDR3 loop reads CASSFLGEAFF. CDR3 bases: TGTGCCAGCAGCTTCTTAGGAGAAGCTTTCTTT.

This clonotype was seen ten or more times. V gene TRBV20-1 combines with J gene TRBJ1-4; no definite D call. There are 13 residues in the CDR3. CDR1 and CDR2 (germline): DFQATT, SNEGSKA (reference sequence). V was shortened by 5 bases and J by 7 bases, with 14 bases between the two germline ends. The CDR3 DNA is TGCAGTGCTGGCTCATCCGGGATTGAAAAACTGTTTTTT. Translated, it gives CSAGSSGIEKLFF.

This clonotype was seen only once. The CDR3 spells CSAASGGATDTQYF. DNA of the CDR3: TGCAGTGCTGCTAGCGGGGGGGCCACAGATACGCAGTATTTT. The gene calls are TRBV20-1 and TRBJ2-3; 12 bases match TRBD2. CDR3 length equals 14 residues. V shed 5 bases and J 2 bases; nucleotides not matched to a gene: 2. Germline values: CDR1 DFQATT, CDR2 SNEGSKA (reference sequence).

This clonotype has at least ten counts. The chain recombines TRBV5-1 with TRBJ2-4; TRBD1 agrees at 7 bases. The germline V gene has CDR1 SGHRS and CDR2 YFSETQ. The junction had 9 bases not matched to a gene; V was cut back by 4 bases and J by 8 bases. CDR3 length: 14 amino acids. The DNA of the CDR3 is TGCGCCAGCAGCCCGGGGACAGCCGGAGACATTCAGTACTTC. Translation: CASSPGTAGDIQYF.

This clonotype was detected a few times. This rearrangement joins TRBV12-3 or TRBV12-4 to TRBJ1-1; a possible D gene is TRBD1 (5 bases). This CDR3 is built from 19 residues. Trimming removed 0 bases from V and 0 bases from J, with 20 bases in between. CDR3 nucleotides: TGTGCCAGCAGTTTAGCGCTGCCAGGGCCACCCCCTATGAACACTGAAGCTTTCTTT. Amino acid sequence: CASSLALPGPPPMNTEAFF.

This clonotype was seen many times. V is TRBV6-1 and J is TRBJ1-6, with TRBD1 matching over 7 bases. CDR1 is MNHNS and CDR2 is SASEGT in the germline V gene. Unmatched junction bases numbered 16, after V lost 7 bases and J lost 7 bases. The CDR3 contains 17 residues. The CDR3 spells CASTRDERQGANSPLHF. The CDR3, as DNA: TGTGCCAGCACCAGAGACGAAAGACAGGGCGCAAATTCACCCCTCCACTTT.

This clonotype showed up many times. The chain links TRBV20-1 to TRBJ2-5; D unresolved. CDR1 and CDR2 from the germline V gene are DFQATT and SNEGSKA (reference sequence). The CDR3 covers 11 residues. Trimming left V 2 bases short and J 2 bases short, with 3 bases between. The CDR3 DNA reads TGCAGTGCTAGAATACAAGAGACCCAGTACTTC. Protein product: CSARIQETQYF.

The chain is built from TRBV12-3 or TRBV12-4 and TRBJ2-3, with 9 positions matching TRBD2. Trimming took 4 bases from V and 2 from J; bases not matched to a gene: 7. The CDR3 is 16 residues long. CDR3 nucleotides: TGTGCCAGCAGTTCCCCGACTAGCGGATACACAGATACGCAGTATTTT. This codes for CASSSPTSGYTDTQYF.

The chain is built from TRBV14 and TRBJ1-2; D remains ambiguous. Germline values: CDR1 SGHDN, CDR2 FVKESK. The V end lost 0 bases, the J end lost 3 bases, and 17 bases lay between the germline ends. This CDR3 is built from 17 residues. CDR3 bases: TGTGCCAGCAGCCAAGATGAAGGTTTGTATGCGGACTATGGCTACACCTTC. It encodes CASSQDEGLYADYGYTF.

The table lists this clonotype with a few counts. Here the CDR3 DNA reads TGTGCCAGCAGCGCGACAGGGGCCCTGGGGTTTGAGCAGTTCTTC. It specifies CASSATGALGFEQFF. This chain uses TRBV9 with TRBJ2-1, with 8 bases matching TRBD1. Unmatched junction bases numbered 11, after V lost 3 bases and J lost 9 bases. This CDR3 is built from 15 residues. Germline V gives CDR1 SGDLS, CDR2 YYNGEE.

This clonotype was seen more than once but under ten times. CDR3 nucleotides: TGTGCCAGCTCACTAGCGAGACAGAGCACAGATACGCAGTATTTT. This codes for CASSLARQSTDTQYF. The chain links TRBV18 to TRBJ2-3; either TRBD1 or TRBD2 may fit D (5 bases each). The CDR3 has 15 residues. Germline values: CDR1 KGHSH, CDR2 LQKENI. Trimming took off 4 bases at V and 0 bases at J, with 11 bases between the two ends.